This TCR beta chain is from a study of Ad26.COV2.S vaccination and SARS-CoV-2 variants. Overall study findings and caveats: Once vaccination had occurred, spike-specific CD8+ and CD4+ T cell responses reportedly showed substantial breadth.

Worth noting for this clone: Its antigen is unknown.

Libraries were prepared by immunoSEQ multiplex PCR; TCRdb keeps only in-frame clonotypes and omits some of them. The table lists 440,000 or so clones, 92% of them singletons. Treatment meaning: roughly 20 received Ad26.COV2.S at low or high dose, single or two shots; 5 received placebo; per-sample allocation not given. Following the first vaccine or placebo injection, samples were taken on day 63. Germline V gene lookup returns CDR1 SEHNR and CDR2 FQNEAQ (reference sequence). The CDR3 totals 15 residues. The germline V and J ends were trimmed by 5 bases and 6 bases, with 19 bases remaining between them.

The sequence derives from a person aged 18-65 years who received the Ad26.COV2.S COVID-19 vaccine or a placebo. The genes are TRBV7-9 and TRBJ1-1; D is perhaps TRBD1 (6 bases). Source: peripheral blood, taken in a trial of Ad26.COV2.S vaccine versus placebo. The CDR3, as DNA: TGTGCCAGCAGCCCATCGGGGGGCCCAATCCCTGAAGCTTTCTTT. Amino acid sequence: CASSPSGGPIPEAFF.